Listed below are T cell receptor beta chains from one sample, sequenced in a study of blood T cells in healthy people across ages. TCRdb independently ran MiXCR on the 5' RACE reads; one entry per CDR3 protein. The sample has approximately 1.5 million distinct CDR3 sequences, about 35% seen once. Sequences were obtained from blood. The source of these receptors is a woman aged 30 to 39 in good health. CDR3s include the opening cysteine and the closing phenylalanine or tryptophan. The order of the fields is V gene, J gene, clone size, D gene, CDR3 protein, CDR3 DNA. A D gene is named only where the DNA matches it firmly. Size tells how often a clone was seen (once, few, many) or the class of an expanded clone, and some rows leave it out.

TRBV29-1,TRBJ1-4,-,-,CSVMGPLDEKLFF,TGCAGCGTTATGGGCCCATTAGATGAAAAACTGTTTTTT
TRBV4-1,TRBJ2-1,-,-,CASSQDLARYSYNEQFF,TGCGCCAGCAGCCAAGATTTGGCTCGTTATTCTTACAATGAGCAGTTCTTC
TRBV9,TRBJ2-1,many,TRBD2,CASSVDGRASNEQFF,TGTGCCAGCAGCGTAGACGGGAGGGCCTCCAATGAGCAGTTCTTC
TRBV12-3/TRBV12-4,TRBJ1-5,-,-,CASSSLSNQPQHF,TGTGCCAGCAGTTCCCTTAGCAATCAGCCCCAGCATTTT
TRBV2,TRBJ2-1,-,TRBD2,CACIRGLADNEQFF,TGTGCCTGCATAAGGGGACTAGCGGACAATGAGCAGTTCTTC
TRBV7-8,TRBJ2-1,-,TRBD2,CASSRSHSGLAGPGTYNEQFF,TGTGCCAGCAGCCGATCCCATAGTGGACTAGCGGGCCCCGGCACGTACAATGAGCAGTTCTTC
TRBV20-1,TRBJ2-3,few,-,CSARVLEGGVVDTQYF,TGCAGTGCTAGAGTATTAGAGGGCGGGGTGGTGGATACGCAGTATTTT
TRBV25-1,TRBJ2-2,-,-,CASGELFF,TGTGCTAGCGGGGAGCTGTTTTTT
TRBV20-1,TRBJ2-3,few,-,CSADAGAVSTDTQYF,TGCAGTGCAGACGCGGGGGCCGTTAGCACAGATACGCAGTATTTT
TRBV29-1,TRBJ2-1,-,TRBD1,CCGRDRLYNEQFF,TGCTGCGGCCGGGACAGGTTGTACAATGAGCAGTTCTTC
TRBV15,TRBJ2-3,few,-,CATSLLTHLREDTQYF,TGTGCCACCAGCCTCTTGACCCATTTACGGGAGGATACGCAGTATTTT
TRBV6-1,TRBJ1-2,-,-,CASSGRDIARNGYTF,TGTGCCAGCAGTGGGCGGGACATCGCACGAAATGGCTACACCTTC
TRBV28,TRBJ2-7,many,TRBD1,CASSFPGGSYEQYF,TGTGCCAGCAGTTTCCCAGGGGGCTCCTACGAGCAGTACTTC
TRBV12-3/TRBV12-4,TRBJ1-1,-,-,CASSLVSSGAFF,TGTGCCAGCAGTTTAGTTTCCTCGGGGGCTTTCTTT
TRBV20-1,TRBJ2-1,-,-,CSARDDTSGNEQFF,TGCAGTGCTAGAGACGATACAAGCGGGAATGAGCAGTTCTTC
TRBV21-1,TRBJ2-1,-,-,CASRDSLRNEQFF,TGTGCCAGCCGGGACAGTCTAAGAAATGAGCAGTTCTTC
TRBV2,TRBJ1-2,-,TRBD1,CTSSGQGLLYGHTF,TGTACCAGCAGCGGACAGGGCCTACTCTATGGCCACACCTTC
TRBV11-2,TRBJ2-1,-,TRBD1,CASSTDRVNEQFF,TGTGCCAGCAGCACCGACAGGGTCAATGAGCAGTTCTTC
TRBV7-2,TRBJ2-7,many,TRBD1,CASSLGTGGWTYEQYF,TGTGCCAGCAGCTTAGGGACAGGGGGCTGGACCTACGAGCAGTACTTC
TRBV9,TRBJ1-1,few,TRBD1,CASSRGTGINTEAFF,TGTGCCAGCAGCCGAGGGACAGGGATTAATACTGAAGCTTTCTTT
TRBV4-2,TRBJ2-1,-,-,CASSQAPQGNEQFF,TGTGCCAGCAGCCAGGCCCCTCAGGGGAATGAGCAGTTCTTC
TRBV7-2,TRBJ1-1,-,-,CASTKLVPFF,TGTGCCAGCACCAAATTGGTCCCTTTCTTT
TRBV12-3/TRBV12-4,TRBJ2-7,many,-,CASSLKDEQYF,TGTGCCAGCAGTTTAAAAGACGAGCAGTACTTC
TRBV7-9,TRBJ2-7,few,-,CASSLAQPSGTPYEQYF,TGTGCCAGCAGCTTAGCTCAACCGTCGGGAACACCCTACGAGCAGTACTTC
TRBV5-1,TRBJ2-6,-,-,CASSSELRSSGANVLTF,TGTGCCAGCAGCTCCGAGCTCCGCTCGTCAGGGGCCAACGTCCTGACTTTC
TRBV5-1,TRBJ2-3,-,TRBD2,CAGSTAGISTDTQYF,TGCGCCGGCAGCACAGCGGGAATCAGCACAGATACGCAGTATTTT
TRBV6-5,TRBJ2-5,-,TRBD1,CASSTTGAGETQYF,TGTGCCAGCAGTACCACAGGGGCGGGCGAGACCCAGTACTTC
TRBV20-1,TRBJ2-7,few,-,CSAQRTFGEQYF,TGCAGTGCCCAAAGGACCTTCGGCGAGCAGTACTTC
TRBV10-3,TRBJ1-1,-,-,CAISESKGGNTEAFF,TGTGCCATCAGTGAGTCTAAGGGGGGTAACACTGAAGCTTTCTTT
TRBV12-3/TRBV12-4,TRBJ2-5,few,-,CASSLSANGAQYF,TGTGCCAGCAGTTTAAGCGCAAACGGGGCCCAGTACTTC
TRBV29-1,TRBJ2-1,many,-,CSVDPWDSVTSYNEQFF,TGCAGCGTTGACCCGTGGGATAGCGTCACATCCTACAATGAGCAGTTCTTC
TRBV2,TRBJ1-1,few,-,CASSDQGRTEAFF,TGTGCCAGCAGTGACCAGGGGAGGACTGAAGCTTTCTTT
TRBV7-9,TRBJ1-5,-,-,CASSLDRGKPQHF,TGTGCCAGCAGCTTGGATCGCGGGAAGCCCCAGCATTTT
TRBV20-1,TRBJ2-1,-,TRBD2,CSAGTGLAGFYNEQFF,TGCAGTGCTGGTACGGGACTAGCGGGATTCTACAATGAGCAGTTCTTC
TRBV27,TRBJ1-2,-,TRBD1,CASSLSQGRYGYTF,TGTGCCAGCAGTTTATCACAGGGGCGATATGGCTACACCTTC
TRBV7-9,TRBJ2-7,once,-,CASSLIWGAGEQYF,TGTGCCAGCAGCTTAATATGGGGGGCAGGGGAGCAGTACTTC